This T cell receptor beta chain was observed in a study of T cell responses to AZD1222 COVID-19 vaccine. Study context: Recipients boosted at about 4 weeks or about 12 weeks are pooled.

Assay: immunoSEQ multiplex PCR; the TCRdb copy retains only in-frame clones and omits some. Of about 150,000 clones listed, 75% to 95% are singletons. V was pared by 0 bases and J by 3 bases, with 6 bases of the junction left unmatched. Germline V lookup: CDR1 LGHDT, CDR2 YNNKEL (reference sequence). CDR3 size: 16 residues. A remark on this clone: Its specificity is not known.

Whole-study results and caveats: Seropositive status at baseline applied to only a handful of AZD1222 recipients.

The chain combines TRBV3-1 (or the pseudogene TRBV3-2) with TRBJ2-7; 9 bases are a match to TRBD2. The TCR sequence derives from an adult in good health. Source: peripheral blood, taken on day 0 of AZD1222 vaccination. The CDR3 spells CASSQEWAGGLYEQYF. The CDR3 DNA is TGTGCCAGCAGCCAAGAATGGGCGGGAGGGCTCTACGAGCAGTACTTC.